This T cell receptor (beta chain) stems from a study of a mutant IDH1 vaccine in newly diagnosed glioma. About the study: Patients received eight vaccinations in weeks 1, 3, 5, 7, 11, 15, 19, 23. Previous care, which was radiotherapy, temozolomide, or both, most often involved both. Whole-study findings and limits: Altogether, 85% to 95% of patients exhibited vaccine-induced immune responses.

Time point here: week 5, during vaccination. Vaccine doses each comprised 300 ug of mutant IDH1 20-mer peptide, with topical imiquimod. In the case of this clone: Its antigen is not known.

Germline V gene sequence: CDR1 SQVTM, CDR2 ANQGSEA. This CDR3 has 11 amino acids. V shed 7 bases and J 8 bases; nucleotides not matched to a gene: 6. Using immunoSEQ multiplex PCR, the repertoire was profiled, and TCRdb retains in-frame clones only, with some absent. The data contain approximately 76,000 clones, roughly nine tenths of them singletons. The chain employs TRBV29-1 and TRBJ1-2; 8 bases align to TRBD1. Sample: PBMCs, taken from a glioma patient whose treatment included an IDH1 peptide vaccine. This sequence originates from a woman aged 45 to 65 with glioma. The CDR3 is CSAQGASGYTF. The CDR3 DNA sequence: TGCAGCGCCCAGGGGGCGTCCGGCTACACCTTC.